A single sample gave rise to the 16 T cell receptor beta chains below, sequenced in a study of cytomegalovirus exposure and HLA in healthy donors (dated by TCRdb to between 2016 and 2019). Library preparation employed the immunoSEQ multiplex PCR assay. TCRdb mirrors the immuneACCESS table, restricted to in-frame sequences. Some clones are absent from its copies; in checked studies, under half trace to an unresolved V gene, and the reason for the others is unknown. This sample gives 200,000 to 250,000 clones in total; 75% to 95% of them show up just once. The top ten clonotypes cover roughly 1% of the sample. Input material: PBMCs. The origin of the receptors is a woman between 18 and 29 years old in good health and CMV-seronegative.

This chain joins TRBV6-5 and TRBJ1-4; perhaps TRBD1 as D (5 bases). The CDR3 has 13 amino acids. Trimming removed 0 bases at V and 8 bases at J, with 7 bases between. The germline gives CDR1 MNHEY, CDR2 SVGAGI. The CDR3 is CASSYSRGEKLFF. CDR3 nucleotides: TGTGCCAGCAGTTACTCTCGGGGGGAAAAACTGTTTTTT.

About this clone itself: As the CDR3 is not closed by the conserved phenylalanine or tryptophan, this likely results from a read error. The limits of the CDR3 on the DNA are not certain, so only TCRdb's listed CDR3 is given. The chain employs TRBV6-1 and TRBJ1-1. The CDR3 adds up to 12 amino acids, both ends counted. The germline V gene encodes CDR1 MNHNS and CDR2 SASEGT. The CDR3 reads CASSEGRRWTIL.

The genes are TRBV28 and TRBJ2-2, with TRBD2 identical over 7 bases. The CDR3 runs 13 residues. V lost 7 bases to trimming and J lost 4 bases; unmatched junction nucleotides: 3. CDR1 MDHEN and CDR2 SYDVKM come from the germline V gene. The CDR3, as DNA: TGTGCCAGCACCGGGAGGAGCACCGGGGAGCTGTTTTTT. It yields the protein CASTGRSTGELFF.

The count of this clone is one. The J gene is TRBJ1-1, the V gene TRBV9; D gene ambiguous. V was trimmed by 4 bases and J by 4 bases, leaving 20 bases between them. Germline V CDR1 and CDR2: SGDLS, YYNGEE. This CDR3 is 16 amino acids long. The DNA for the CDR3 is TGTGCCAGCAGCAGGAGGGCGGAGTTCGTGAGCACTGAAGCTTTCTTT. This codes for CASSRRAEFVSTEAFF.

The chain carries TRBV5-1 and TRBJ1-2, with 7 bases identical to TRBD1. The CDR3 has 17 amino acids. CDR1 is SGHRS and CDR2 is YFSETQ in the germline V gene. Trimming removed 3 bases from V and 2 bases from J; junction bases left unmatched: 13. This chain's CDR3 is CASSSSGRQGGNYGYTF. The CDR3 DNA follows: TGCGCCAGCAGCTCCTCGGGTCGGCAGGGGGGCAACTATGGCTACACCTTC.

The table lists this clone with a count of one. The DNA of the CDR3 is TGTGCCAGTAGTATAGACTGGACAGCTAACTATGGCTACACCTTC. It codes for CASSIDWTANYGYTF. This rearrangement joins TRBV19 to TRBJ1-2; possibly TRBD1 for D (6 bases). Germline CDR1 reads LNHDA; CDR2 reads SQIVND (reference sequence). CDR3 size: 15 residues. V gave up 0 bases and J gave up 0 bases, with 8 bases separating them.

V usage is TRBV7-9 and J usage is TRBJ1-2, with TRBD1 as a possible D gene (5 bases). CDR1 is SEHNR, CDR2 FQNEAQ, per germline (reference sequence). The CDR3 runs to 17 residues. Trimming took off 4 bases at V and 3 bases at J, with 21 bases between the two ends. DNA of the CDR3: TGTGCCAGCAGCTCTCCGGGGGTGTCACGCAGGGACTATGGCTACACCTTC. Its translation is CASSSPGVSRRDYGYTF.

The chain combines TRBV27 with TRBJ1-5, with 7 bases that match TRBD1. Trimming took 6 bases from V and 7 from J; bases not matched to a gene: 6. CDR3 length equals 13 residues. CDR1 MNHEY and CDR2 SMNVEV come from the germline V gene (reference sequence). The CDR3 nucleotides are TGTGCCAGCAGAGACAGGGACGGCCAGCCCCAGCATTTT. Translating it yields CASRDRDGQPQHF.

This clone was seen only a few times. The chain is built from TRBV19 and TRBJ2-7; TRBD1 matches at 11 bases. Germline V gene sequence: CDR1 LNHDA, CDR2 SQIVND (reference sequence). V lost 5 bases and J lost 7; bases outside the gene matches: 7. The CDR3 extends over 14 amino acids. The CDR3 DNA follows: TGTGCCAGTAGTTTAAGGACAGGGGGCTATGAGCAGTACTTC. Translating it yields CASSLRTGGYEQYF. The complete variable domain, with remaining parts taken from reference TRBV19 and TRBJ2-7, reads DGGITQSPKYLFRKEGQNVTLSCEQNLNHDAMYWYRQDPGQGLRLIYYSQIVNDFQKGDIAEGYSVSREKKESFPLTVTSAQKNPTAFYLCASSLRTGGYEQYFGPGTRLTVT.

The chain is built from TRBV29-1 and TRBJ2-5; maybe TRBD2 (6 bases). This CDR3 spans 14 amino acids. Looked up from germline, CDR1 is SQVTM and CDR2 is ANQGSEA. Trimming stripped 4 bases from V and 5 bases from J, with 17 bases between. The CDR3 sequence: CSVVAEELKETQYF. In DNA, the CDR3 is TGCAGCGTTGTAGCGGAGGAGCTGAAGGAGACCCAGTACTTC. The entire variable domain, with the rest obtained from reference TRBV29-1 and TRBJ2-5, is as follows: SAVISQKPSRDICQRGTSLTIQCQVDSQVTMMFWYRQQPGQSLTLIATANQGSEATYESGFVIDKFPISRPNLTFSTLTVSNMSPEDSSIYLCSVVAEELKETQYFGPGTRLLVL.

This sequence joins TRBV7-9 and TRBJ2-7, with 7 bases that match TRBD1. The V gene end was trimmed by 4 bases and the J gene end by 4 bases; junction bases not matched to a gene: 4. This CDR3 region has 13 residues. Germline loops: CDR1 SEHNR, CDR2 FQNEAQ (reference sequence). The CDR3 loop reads CASSSYRGYEQYF. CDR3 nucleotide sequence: TGTGCCAGCAGCTCGTACAGGGGTTACGAGCAGTACTTC.

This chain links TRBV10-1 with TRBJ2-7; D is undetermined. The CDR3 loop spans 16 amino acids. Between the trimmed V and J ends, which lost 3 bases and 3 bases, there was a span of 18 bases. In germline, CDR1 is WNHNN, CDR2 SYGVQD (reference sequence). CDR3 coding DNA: TGCGCCAGCAGTGAAAAGGTTGGCTCAGGTGGCTACGAGCAGTACTTC. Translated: CASSEKVGSGGYEQYF.

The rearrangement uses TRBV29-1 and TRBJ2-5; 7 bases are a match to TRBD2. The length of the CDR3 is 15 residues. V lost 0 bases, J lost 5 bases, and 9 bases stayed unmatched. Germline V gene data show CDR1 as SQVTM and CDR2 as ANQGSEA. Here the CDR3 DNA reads TGCAGCGTTGAAGACCGTGGGAGGGTTGAGGAGACCCAGTACTTC. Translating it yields CSVEDRGRVEETQYF.

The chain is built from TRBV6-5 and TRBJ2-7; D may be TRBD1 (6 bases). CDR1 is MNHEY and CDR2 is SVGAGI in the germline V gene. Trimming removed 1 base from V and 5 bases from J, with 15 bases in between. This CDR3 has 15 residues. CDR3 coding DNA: TGTGCCAGCAGTTACTGGAGCCCAGGGGTCGACGAGCAGTACTTC. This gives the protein CASSYWSPGVDEQYF.

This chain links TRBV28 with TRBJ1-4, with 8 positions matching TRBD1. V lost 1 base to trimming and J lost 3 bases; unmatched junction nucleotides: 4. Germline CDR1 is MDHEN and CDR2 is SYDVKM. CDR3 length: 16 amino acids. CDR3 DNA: TGTGCCAGCAGTTTATCAGGGGGCGAGGCTAATGAAAAACTGTTTTTT. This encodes CASSLSGGEANEKLFF.

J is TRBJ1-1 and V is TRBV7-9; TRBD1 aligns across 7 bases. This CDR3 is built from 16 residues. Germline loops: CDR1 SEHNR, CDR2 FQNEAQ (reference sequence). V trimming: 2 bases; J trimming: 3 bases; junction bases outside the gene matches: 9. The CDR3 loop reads CASSLKEGAFDTEAFF. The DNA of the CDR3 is TGTGCCAGCAGCTTAAAGGAGGGGGCTTTCGACACTGAAGCTTTCTTT.